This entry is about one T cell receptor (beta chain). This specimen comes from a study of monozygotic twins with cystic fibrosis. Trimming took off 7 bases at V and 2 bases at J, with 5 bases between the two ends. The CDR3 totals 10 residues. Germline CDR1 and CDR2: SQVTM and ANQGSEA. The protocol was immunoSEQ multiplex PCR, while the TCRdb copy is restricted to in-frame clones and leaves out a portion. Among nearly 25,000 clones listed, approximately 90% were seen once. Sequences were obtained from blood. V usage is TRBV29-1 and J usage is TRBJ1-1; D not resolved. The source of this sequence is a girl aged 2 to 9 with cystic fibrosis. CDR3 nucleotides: TGCAGCGGACAAAACACTGAAGCTTTCTTT. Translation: CSGQNTEAFF. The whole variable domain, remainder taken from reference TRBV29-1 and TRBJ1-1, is SAVISQKPSRDICQRGTSLTIQCQVDSQVTMMFWYRQQPGQSLTLIATANQGSEATYESGFVIDKFPISRPNLTFSTLTVSNMSPEDSSIYLCSGQNTEAFFGQGTRLTVV.